These T cell receptor beta chains were read from a single sample in a study of T cell repertoires in cytomegalovirus infection. TCRdb reanalysed the reads using MiXCR and keeps one entry per CDR3 protein. The sample contains roughly 320,000 distinct CDR3 sequences, roughly 9.3% of which appear only once. Material for sequencing was PBMCs. All receptors derive from a human donor in good health (CMV status not recorded). Some clones in this sample may be carry-over from other donors' samples. The conserved cysteine and the conserved F or W are not part of the CDR3 here.

J gene | V gene | CDR3 protein
TRBJ2-4 | TRBV28 | ASGREGPKNIQY
TRBJ1-1 | TRBV11-2 | ASSYYRDRFMNTEAF
TRBJ1-5 | TRBV20-1 | SARGPEGHQPQH
TRBJ2-1 | TRBV29-1 | SVEEEWEQF
TRBJ2-1 | TRBV28 | ASGTSSYNEQF
TRBJ1-1 | TRBV20-1 | SARGLGSGNTEAF
TRBJ2-1 | TRBV7-2 | ASSLRRQGGEQF
TRBJ2-4 | TRBV7-2 | ASSLVAGGPKNIQY
TRBJ2-1 | TRBV4-1 | ASSRHPGVPEQF
TRBJ2-3 | TRBV12-5 | ASGHRQGVPIFTDTQY
TRBJ2-5 | TRBV20-1 | SARPRTGGIQETQY
TRBJ2-2 | TRBV27 | ASSSMPGALYNTGELF
TRBJ1-5 | TRBV6-4 | ASSLTFDNQPQH
TRBJ2-4 | TRBV20-1 | SARGVGENIQY
TRBJ2-3 | TRBV5-1 | ASSLAGLTDTQY
TRBJ1-1 | TRBV6-5 | ASSYGGGRREAF
TRBJ1-4 | TRBV10-3 | ASTKDRASEKLF
TRBJ1-2 | TRBV14 | ASSHLDRVGYGYT
TRBJ1-3 | TRBV6-6 | ASSYGGSGNTIY
TRBJ2-5 | TRBV3-1 | ASSQVSETQY
TRBJ2-1 | TRBV20-1 | SARSPYNEQF
TRBJ2-3 | TRBV20-1 | SAGTPGRDTQY
TRBJ2-5 | TRBV6-2/TRBV6-3 | ASSFAGARETQY
TRBJ2-2 | TRBV29-1 | SGNWAGELF
TRBJ1-2 | TRBV29-1 | SVGTEVNYGYT
TRBJ2-3 | TRBV5-1 | ASSLDLAGWSDTQY
TRBJ2-2 | TRBV19 | ASSIRDRANTGELF
TRBJ1-1 | TRBV7-8 | ASSQTRGTEAF
TRBJ2-6 | TRBV20-1 | SAREGGPSGANVLT
TRBJ2-4 | TRBV20-1 | SAGPGLVHIQY
TRBJ2-1 | TRBV5-4 | ASTQQSTYNEQF
TRBJ1-3 | TRBV12-5 | ASGFSAGNTIY
TRBJ2-1 | TRBV28 | ASSLIGTSGLLYNEQF